Reported below is one TCR beta chain. As yet, its antigen is unknown. A J-beta primer mix and a sample-barcoded 5' primer were used in a second PCR of roughly 6 to 12 cycles. Via MiXCR, TCRdb re-called the 5' RACE reads, giving one row per CDR3 protein. The data contain approximately 1,700,000 distinct CDR3 sequences, about two fifths of them seen just once; the ten biggest clones take up around 23%. These data are taken from a study of blood T cells in healthy people across ages. Study conclusions and caveats: Unsorted PBMC material precluded a definitive naive versus antigen-experienced comparison.

Germline CDR1 and CDR2: MNHNY and SVGAGI (reference sequence). V was clipped by 8 bases and J by 5 bases; unmatched bases: 11. The CDR3 extends over 15 amino acids. Donation came from healthy Caucasian individuals in Russia who were aged about 6 to 100. The chain combines TRBV6-6 with TRBJ2-3; 9 bases are a match to TRBD1. The clonotype was recovered from a human donor in good health. Sequenced material: blood. CDR3 in amino acids: CASGDPGQGRDTQYF. CDR3 bases: TGTGCCAGCGGTGATCCGGGACAGGGTAGAGATACGCAGTATTTT.